These 19 T cell receptor beta chains were sequenced from one sample in a study of blood T cell repertoires in COVID-19. The assay was immunoSEQ multiplex PCR, and TCRdb's table has in-frame clones only and misses some. The table lists 250,000 to 350,000 clones, 70% to 90% of them singletons. Sequences were obtained from peripheral blood. The origin of the receptors is a woman aged 55-70 years with acute or convalescent COVID-19.

This chain's CDR3 is CASSDASGNTGELFF. For the CDR3, the DNA is TGTGCCAGCAGTGATGCTAGCGGGAACACCGGGGAGCTGTTTTTT. The rearrangement links TRBV25-1 to TRBJ2-2; 7 bases line up with TRBD2. Germline CDR1 reads MGHDK; CDR2 reads SYGVNS. Trimming took 3 bases from V and 1 from J; bases not matched to a gene: 2. The CDR3 spans 15 residues. The variable domain in full, with the rest retrieved from reference TRBV25-1 and TRBJ2-2, is EADIYQTPRYLVIGTGKKITLECSQTMGHDKMYWYQQDPGMELHLIHYSYGVNSTEKGDLSSESTVSRIRTEHFPLTLESARPSHTSQYLCASSDASGNTGELFFGEGSRLTVL.

This clone was recorded once. This chain's CDR3 is CASSLLAGAVDEQFF. The DNA of the CDR3 is TGTGCCAGCAGCTTATTAGCGGGAGCGGTGGATGAGCAGTTCTTC. The genes are TRBV7-8 and TRBJ2-1; TRBD2 agrees at 9 bases. Germline CDR1 and CDR2: SGHVS and FQNEAQ. CDR3 length: 15 amino acids. J gave up 8 bases and V 2 bases, and 7 bases lay outside the gene matches.

This rearrangement joins TRBV6-2 or TRBV6-3 to TRBJ2-4; D is uncertain. CDR1 and CDR2 from the germline V gene are MNHEY and SVGEGT. The CDR3 is made up of 16 amino acids. Trimming took 4 bases from V and 3 from J, leaving 16 bases between them. The CDR3 protein is CASSFPLMSGKNIQYF. Here the CDR3 DNA reads TGTGCCAGCAGTTTCCCATTAATGTCAGGCAAAAACATTCAGTACTTC.

The gene calls are TRBV28 and TRBJ2-7, with 10 bases that match TRBD2. V was clipped by 6 bases and J by 4 bases; unmatched bases: 6. Germline values: CDR1 MDHEN, CDR2 SYDVKM. CDR3 length: 14 residues. CDR3 in amino acids: CASSLTSGKYEQYF. Here the CDR3 DNA reads TGTGCCAGCAGCCTAACTAGCGGGAAGTACGAGCAGTACTTC.

V usage is TRBV13 and J usage is TRBJ2-5, with 7 bases lining up with TRBD1. The CDR3 has 14 amino acids. Trimming cost V 2 bases and J 3 bases; bases outside gene matches: 3. In germline, CDR1 is PRHDT, CDR2 FYEKMQ (reference sequence). The chain's CDR3 is CASSLSQGKETQYF. The CDR3 nucleotides are TGTGCCAGCAGCTTATCACAGGGGAAAGAGACCCAGTACTTC.

The chain links TRBV19 to TRBJ2-1; D perhaps matches TRBD2 (5 bases). This CDR3 has 14 amino acids. Germline CDR1 and CDR2: LNHDA and SQIVND (reference sequence). Trimming left V 0 bases short and J 8 bases short, with 11 bases between. The chain's CDR3 is CASSIDDRGYEQFF. The CDR3 DNA sequence: TGTGCCAGTAGTATAGATGACCGCGGGTATGAGCAGTTCTTC.

This clone appeared once. V and J are TRBV6-5 and TRBJ2-7, with unresolved D. With 0 bases removed from V and 2 bases from J, the gap between germline ends came to 11 bases. The CDR3 runs 15 residues. Germline CDR1 MNHEY, CDR2 SVGAGI. Here the CDR3 reads CASSYSGRSTYEQYF. The CDR3 nucleotides are TGTGCCAGCAGTTACTCCGGCAGGTCAACCTACGAGCAGTACTTC.

The V and J genes are TRBV2 and TRBJ1-5; maybe TRBD1 (6 bases). In germline, CDR1 is SNHLY, CDR2 FYNNEI. V shed 8 bases and J shed 2 bases, with 16 bases lying between them. There are 15 residues in the CDR3. CDR3 in amino acids: CASRTDRLGNQPQHF. The CDR3 DNA reads as TGTGCCAGCCGGACAGACCGGTTGGGCAATCAGCCCCAGCATTTT.

J is TRBJ2-7 and V is TRBV7-9; TRBD1 might be the D (7 bases). The CDR3 is made up of 15 amino acids. Germline V gives CDR1 SEHNR, CDR2 FQNEAQ (reference sequence). Trimming shortened V by 6 bases and J by 7 bases, and 22 bases separated the two germline ends. The CDR3 loop reads CASSFSGGTSDEQYF. The CDR3 DNA sequence: TGTGCCAGCAGTTTCTCAGGGGGGACGTCCGATGAGCAGTACTTC.

The V gene is TRBV21-1, the J gene TRBJ1-1. TRBV21-1 is reported as a pseudogene. The CDR3 is 12 amino acids. Here the CDR3 reads CASSTGNTEAFF. The CDR3 DNA follows: TGTGCCAGCAGCACGGGGAACACTGAAGCTTTCTTT.

V usage is TRBV5-1 and J usage is TRBJ2-6, with TRBD1 matching over 8 bases. Germline CDR1 reads SGHRS; CDR2 reads YFSETQ. There are 14 residues in the CDR3. The V gene end was trimmed by 8 bases and the J gene end by 0 bases; junction bases not matched to a gene: 1. The CDR3 DNA is TGCGCCAGTGGACAGGGCTCTGGGGCCAACGTCCTGACTTTC. It is translated as CASGQGSGANVLTF. The full variable domain, its missing parts supplied by reference TRBV5-1 and TRBJ2-6, is KAGVTQTPRYLIKTRGQQVTLSCSPISGHRSVSWYQQTPGQGLQFLFEYFSETQRNKGNFPGRFSGRQFSNSRSEMNVSTLELGDSALYLCASGQGSGANVLTFGAGSRLTVL.

The chain uses TRBV6-1 and TRBJ2-2, with D perhaps TRBD1 (5 bases). The CDR3 length is 14 residues. V lost 3 bases and J 4 bases, leaving 9 bases between the germline ends. The germline CDR1 and CDR2 sequences are MNHNS and SASEGT. CDR3 amino acids: CASSEQGSTGELFF. CDR3 DNA: TGTGCCAGCAGTGAGCAGGGATCCACCGGGGAGCTGTTTTTT.

As to this clone: Other DNA sequences in the sample encode the same CDR3. The chain recombines TRBV18 with TRBJ1-1; D is possibly TRBD1 (5 bases). Trimming took 2 bases from V and 2 from J, leaving 12 bases between them. Germline V gene lookup returns CDR1 KGHSH and CDR2 LQKENI. The CDR3 is made up of 15 amino acids. CDR3 amino acids: CASSPSQGANTEAFF. The CDR3 nucleotides read TGTGCCAGCTCACCAAGTCAGGGCGCTAACACTGAAGCTTTCTTT.

The chain has TRBV18 and TRBJ1-1; the match to TRBD1 covers 8 bases. The V gene end was trimmed by 3 bases and the J gene end by 3 bases; junction bases not matched to a gene: 9. This CDR3 spans 16 amino acids. The germline CDR1 and CDR2 sequences are KGHSH and LQKENI. The CDR3 bases are TGTGCCAGCTCACCTACGCAGGGGGCCGGGGACACTGAAGCTTTCTTT. Protein: CASSPTQGAGDTEAFF.

This chain links TRBV19 with TRBJ2-3, with 10 positions matching TRBD2. This CDR3 is built from 15 residues. From germline, CDR1 is LNHDA and CDR2 SQIVND (reference sequence). V lost 9 bases to trimming and J lost 1 base; unmatched junction nucleotides: 7. In DNA, the CDR3 is TGTGCCAGCAAAGGCGGGACTAGCGGCACAGATACGCAGTATTTT. Translation gives CASKGGTSGTDTQYF. Together with reference TRBV19 and TRBJ2-3, the CDR3 gives the full variable domain: DGGITQSPKYLFRKEGQNVTLSCEQNLNHDAMYWYRQDPGQGLRLIYYSQIVNDFQKGDIAEGYSVSREKKESFPLTVTSAQKNPTAFYLCASKGGTSGTDTQYFGPGTRLTVL.

The rearrangement joins TRBV18 to TRBJ2-5, with 7 positions matching TRBD2. The CDR3 totals 16 residues. The V gene end was trimmed by 2 bases and the J gene end by 5 bases; junction bases not matched to a gene: 11. Germline CDR1 and CDR2: KGHSH and LQKENI. The CDR3 bases are TGTGCCAGCTCACCATTAGCGGGCCTCACAACGGAGACCCAGTACTTC. Its translation is CASSPLAGLTTETQYF. Supplemented by reference TRBV18 and TRBJ2-5, the full variable domain reads NAGVMQNPRHLVRRRGQEARLRCSPMKGHSHVYWYRQLPEEGLKFMVYLQKENIIDESGMPKERFSAEFPKEGPSILRIQQVVRGDSAAYFCASSPLAGLTTETQYFGPGTRLLVL.

The sample holds a few counts of this clone. This rearrangement joins TRBV7-2 to TRBJ1-2; D uncertain. Germline CDR1 SGHTA, CDR2 FQGNSA. There are 14 residues in the CDR3. The V end lost 0 bases, the J end lost 1 base, and 6 bases lay between the germline ends. As DNA, the CDR3 is TGTGCCAGCAGCTTAGCGAGGGTTAACTATGGCTACACCTTC. This codes for CASSLARVNYGYTF.

V is TRBV7-9 and J is TRBJ2-7; 8 bases fit TRBD1. V was clipped by 5 bases and J by 1 base; unmatched bases: 10. Germline values: CDR1 SEHNR, CDR2 FQNEAQ (reference sequence). The CDR3 length is 16 residues. CDR3 in DNA: TGTGCCAGCAGCGAAGCGCCAGGGGGCGGATCCTACGAGCAGTACTTC. Its protein product is CASSEAPGGGSYEQYF. The full variable domain, with the rest looked up from reference TRBV7-9 and TRBJ2-7, is DTGVSQNPRHKITKRGQNVTFRCDPISEHNRLYWYRQTLGQGPEFLTYFQNEAQLEKSRLLSDRFSAERPKGSFSTLEIQRTEQGDSAMYLCASSEAPGGGSYEQYFGPGTRLTVT.

The J gene is TRBJ2-3, the V gene TRBV19, with a tentative D call TRBD1 (6 bases). Germline V gives CDR1 LNHDA, CDR2 SQIVND (reference sequence). Trimming pared 5 bases from V and 2 bases from J, leaving 14 bases between. The CDR3 covers 15 residues. CDR3 region: CASSPLGGYTDTQYF. CDR3 coding DNA: TGTGCCAGTAGTCCCCTAGGGGGTTACACAGATACGCAGTATTTT.